The TCR beta chain described here comes from a study of blood T cell repertoires in COVID-19. Study in general: Sites across the United States, Italy and Spain contributed samples from acute and convalescent COVID-19. PBMCs, B-cell-depleted T cells, or T cells provided the cDNA or gDNA that made up the material.

In the authors' methods: Estimation of nucleated cell counts relied on the amplification of reference gene primers. Generated by immunoSEQ multiplex PCR, the TCRdb table keeps only in-frame clones and is missing some. V and J calls and clone size are copied from that table; D and trimming were computed from the DNA. The repertoire holds some 250,000 clones, with about four fifths as singletons. This CDR3 spans 15 amino acids. V was pared by 3 bases and J by 6 bases, with 8 bases of the junction left unmatched. Germline V gives CDR1 LNHDA, CDR2 SQIVND (reference sequence). This clonotype originated in a man younger than 40 who had recovered from COVID-19. The V gene is TRBV19, the J gene TRBJ2-3; TRBD2 matches 8 bases. The sample comprised peripheral blood. CDR3 protein: CASSIRTSRFDTQYF. The CDR3 DNA sequence: TGTGCCAGTAGTATTCGGACTAGCCGTTTTGATACGCAGTATTTT.